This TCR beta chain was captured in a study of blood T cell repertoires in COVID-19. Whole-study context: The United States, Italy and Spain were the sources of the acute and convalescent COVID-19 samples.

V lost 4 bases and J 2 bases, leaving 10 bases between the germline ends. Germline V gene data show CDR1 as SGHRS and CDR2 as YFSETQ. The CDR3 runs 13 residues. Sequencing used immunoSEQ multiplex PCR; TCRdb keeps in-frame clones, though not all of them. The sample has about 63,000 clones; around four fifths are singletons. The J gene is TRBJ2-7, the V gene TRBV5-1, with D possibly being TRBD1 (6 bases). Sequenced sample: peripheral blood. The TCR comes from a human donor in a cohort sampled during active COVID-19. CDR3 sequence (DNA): TGCGCCAGCAGCCAGGGACACGCCTACGAGCAGTACTTC. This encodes CASSQGHAYEQYF.